The 25 T cell receptor beta chains listed next were all sequenced from one sample in a study of blood T cell repertoires in COVID-19. The table came from immunoSEQ multiplex PCR; TCRdb's copy has only in-frame clones and leaves some out. The table records tens of thousands of clones, 84% of them present only once. Material for sequencing was peripheral blood. The receptor set was obtained from a man aged 55 to 70 with COVID-19, enrolled during active disease.

The chain combines TRBV5-1 with TRBJ2-1; weak D call: TRBD1 (6 bases). The V gene's germline CDR1 is SGHRS and CDR2 YFSETQ. The V and J ends lost 7 bases and 3 bases respectively, with 14 bases between them. CDR3 length: 14 amino acids. The CDR3 DNA sequence: TGCGCCAGCGCCCGAAACAGGGACTACAATGAGCAGTTCTTC. Its translation is CASARNRDYNEQFF.

The chain recombines TRBV11-2 with TRBJ2-1; TRBD2 aligns across 16 bases. V lost 3 bases to trimming and J lost 7 bases; unmatched junction nucleotides: 3. Germline V CDR1 and CDR2: SGHAT, FQNNGV. The CDR3 has 16 amino acids. The CDR3 protein is CASSFRGLAGGNEQFF. The CDR3 nucleotides read TGTGCCAGCAGCTTCCGGGGACTAGCGGGAGGGAATGAGCAGTTCTTC.

The table lists this clone with a count of one. The chain joins TRBV9 to TRBJ1-2; 7 nucleotides align to TRBD1. The CDR3 has 14 residues. Trimming cost V 3 bases and J 4 bases; bases outside gene matches: 6. Germline V lookup: CDR1 SGDLS, CDR2 YYNGEE. As DNA, the CDR3 is TGTGCCAGCAGCGACGGGGGACAGCCCTATGGCTACACCTTC. Amino acid sequence: CASSDGGQPYGYTF.

The rearrangement joins TRBV6-5 to TRBJ2-2; 10 nucleotides line up with TRBD2. The ends lost 7 bases at V and 5 bases at J; junction bases unmatched: 4. The germline gives CDR1 MNHEY, CDR2 SVGAGI. The CDR3 length is 14 residues. The CDR3 loop is CASIPTSGTGELFF. In nucleotides, the CDR3 is TGTGCCAGCATCCCGACTAGCGGGACCGGGGAGCTGTTTTTT.

The rearrangement uses TRBV5-5 and TRBJ2-7, with 9 bases lining up with TRBD1. V trimming: 4 bases; J trimming: 7 bases; junction bases outside the gene matches: 6. Germline V gene lookup returns CDR1 SGHKS and CDR2 YYEKEE (reference sequence). The CDR3 is 13 amino acids. In DNA form, the CDR3 reads TGTGCCAGCAGCGAACAGGGGGCGCGGGAGCAGTACTTC. Translation: CASSEQGAREQYF.

V gene TRBV10-3 combines with J gene TRBJ1-5; unclear D gene. CDR1 is ENHRY, CDR2 SYGVKD, per germline. This CDR3 region has 13 residues. V gave up 11 bases and J gave up 0 bases, with 11 bases separating them. CDR3 residues: CASETVSNQPQHF. CDR3 coding DNA: TGTGCCTCAGAAACAGTTAGCAATCAGCCCCAGCATTTT.

The V gene is TRBV24-1, the J gene TRBJ2-3; D unresolved. Trimming took 9 bases from V and 0 from J, leaving 24 bases between them. This CDR3 has 18 amino acids. Germline V gene sequence: CDR1 KGHDR, CDR2 SFDVKD. CDR3 residues: CATANPENTAPSTDTQYF. The DNA for the CDR3 is TGTGCCACCGCTAACCCAGAAAACACAGCCCCAAGCACAGATACGCAGTATTTT.

The V and J genes are TRBV15 and TRBJ1-5; 8 bases are a match to TRBD1. The CDR3 covers 17 residues. CDR1 is LNHNV and CDR2 is YYDKDF in the germline V gene (reference sequence). J was trimmed by 0 bases and V by 1 base; bases with no gene match: 5. CDR3: CATSRVGGQVSNQPQHF. CDR3 nucleotides: TGTGCCACCAGCAGAGTGGGGGGACAGGTTAGCAATCAGCCCCAGCATTTT.

This chain connects TRBV19 to TRBJ2-5; 11 bases match TRBD1. The CDR3 contains 13 residues. Germline-derived CDR1 and CDR2 are LNHDA and SQIVND (reference sequence). V lost 7 bases and J lost 4; bases outside the gene matches: 2. The CDR3 DNA reads as TGTGCCAGTACGGGGACAGGGGGAGAGACCCAGTACTTC. Protein sequence: CASTGTGGETQYF.

The J gene is TRBJ2-2, the V gene TRBV9, with D unresolved. Trimming pared 6 bases from V and 7 bases from J, leaving 7 bases between. CDR1 is SGDLS, CDR2 YYNGEE, per germline. The CDR3 spans 11 residues. CDR3 region: CASTPRGELFF. CDR3 coding DNA: TGTGCCAGCACCCCCCGCGGGGAGCTGTTTTTT.

The chain uses TRBV6-1 and TRBJ1-2, with 7 bases lining up with TRBD1. The CDR3 runs to 17 residues. Per the germline V gene, CDR1 is MNHNS and CDR2 is SASEGT. V gave up 1 base and J gave up 4 bases; unmatched junction bases: 12. The CDR3 is CASSEVLGGGKFYGYTF. DNA of the CDR3: TGTGCCAGCAGTGAAGTTCTAGGGGGCGGGAAATTCTATGGCTACACCTTC.

This clone appeared a single time. CDR3 region: CASSGLTTDTQYF. The CDR3 DNA follows: TGTGCCAGCTCGGGACTCACCACAGATACGCAGTATTTT. The V and J genes are TRBV9 and TRBJ2-3, with a tentative D call TRBD2 (6 bases). CDR1 is SGDLS, CDR2 YYNGEE, per germline. V shed 7 bases and J shed 2 bases, with 11 bases lying between them. The CDR3 has 13 residues.

This chain joins TRBV19 and TRBJ2-3, with a possible D match to TRBD2 (6 bases). CDR1 is LNHDA, CDR2 SQIVND, per germline (reference sequence). This CDR3 has 13 residues. The germline V and J ends were trimmed by 10 bases and 4 bases, with 15 bases remaining between them. CDR3 amino acids: CATSTGVADTQYF. The DNA for the CDR3 is TGTGCCACCTCTACGGGAGTCGCAGATACGCAGTATTTT. The full variable domain, with the rest looked up from reference TRBV19 and TRBJ2-3, is DGGITQSPKYLFRKEGQNVTLSCEQNLNHDAMYWYRQDPGQGLRLIYYSQIVNDFQKGDIAEGYSVSREKKESFPLTVTSAQKNPTAFYLCATSTGVADTQYFGPGTRLTVL.

The rearrangement links TRBV2 to TRBJ1-2; no clear D gene. V was shortened by 0 bases and J by 1 base, with 6 bases between the two germline ends. CDR1 and CDR2 (germline): SNHLY, FYNNEI. This CDR3 has 14 residues. CDR3 protein: CASSEATYNYGYTF. In nucleotides, the CDR3 is TGTGCCAGCAGTGAAGCTACATATAACTATGGCTACACCTTC.

The chain couples TRBV7-3 to TRBJ2-2; TRBD1 aligns across 7 bases. J was trimmed by 0 bases and V by 3 bases; bases with no gene match: 1. This CDR3 region has 15 residues. Germline V lookup: CDR1 SGHTA, CDR2 FQGTGA. The CDR3 DNA reads as TGTGCCAGCAGCTTGACAGGGTCGAACACCGGGGAGCTGTTTTTT. Translation gives CASSLTGSNTGELFF.

V is TRBV4-2 and J is TRBJ2-2; the D gene is possibly TRBD2 (8 bases). Trimming removed 0 bases at V and 1 base at J, with 12 bases between. The CDR3 has 17 amino acids. Germline CDR1 is LGHNA and CDR2 is YNFKEQ. The CDR3 sequence: CASSQDSGTENTGELFF. The CDR3 coding sequence is TGTGCCAGCAGCCAAGATAGCGGGACAGAGAACACCGGGGAGCTGTTTTTT.

The chain combines TRBV6-6 with TRBJ2-1, with D unresolved. Germline CDR1 and CDR2: MNHNY and SVGAGI (reference sequence). The CDR3 runs 15 residues. V dropped 2 bases and J dropped 3 bases, with 11 bases sitting between them. CDR3 sequence (DNA): TGTGCCAGCAGTTACAGCCGAGGCGTCTACAATGAGCAGTTCTTC. This codes for CASSYSRGVYNEQFF.

This clone was counted a few times. The chain links TRBV12-2 to TRBJ1-1; the D call TRBD1 from the table was never checked on the DNA. TRBV12-2 is termed a pseudogene. The CDR3 totals 13 residues. This CDR3 reads CASRLDRVTEAFF. The CDR3 coding sequence is TGTGCAAGTCGCTTAGACAGGGTCACTGAAGCTTTCTTT.

The V call is TRBV19, the J call TRBJ2-3, with 11 bases that match TRBD2. With 5 bases clipped from V and 6 bases from J, the junction kept 4 bases outside the gene matches. CDR1 is LNHDA, CDR2 SQIVND, per germline (reference sequence). This CDR3 contains 14 residues. CDR3 protein: CASSPLAGADTQYF. CDR3 DNA: TGTGCCAGTAGTCCACTAGCGGGAGCGGATACGCAGTATTTT.

The chain has TRBV7-2 and TRBJ1-3; D unresolved. This CDR3 has 13 amino acids. The germline V gene has CDR1 SGHTA and CDR2 FQGNSA. Between the trimmed V and J ends, which lost 5 bases and 2 bases, there was a span of 7 bases. The CDR3 protein is CASSPSAGNTIYF. The CDR3, as DNA: TGTGCCAGCAGCCCCAGCGCTGGAAACACCATATATTTT.

A single count supports this clone. The rearrangement links TRBV18 to TRBJ2-1; TRBD1 matches 9 bases. Germline trimming cut 0 bases from V and 3 bases from J; bases unmatched to any gene: 6. The CDR3 sequence is 17 residues long. From germline, CDR1 is KGHSH and CDR2 LQKENI. Here the CDR3 reads CASSPPSGTGSYNEQFF. The CDR3 nucleotides are TGTGCCAGCTCACCACCCTCCGGGACAGGGAGCTACAATGAGCAGTTCTTC.

The rearrangement joins TRBV6-6 to TRBJ2-7; D is unresolved. The CDR3 length is 13 residues. Germline-derived CDR1 and CDR2 are MNHNY and SVGAGI (reference sequence). Trimming pared 1 base from V and 5 bases from J, leaving 9 bases between. CDR3 amino acids: CASSYFVRDEQYF. Written as DNA, the CDR3 is TGTGCCAGCAGTTACTTCGTACGAGACGAGCAGTACTTC.

V usage is TRBV2 and J usage is TRBJ2-3; no reliable D call. CDR3 size: 10 residues. Germline V gives CDR1 SNHLY, CDR2 FYNNEI. Deletions cut 10 bases from V and 6 bases from J, with 8 bases between. Written as DNA, the CDR3 is TGTGCCACCCTTATTGATACGCAGTATTTT. Encoded protein: CATLIDTQYF.

The chain joins TRBV11-2 to TRBJ1-3; D perhaps matches TRBD1 (5 bases). The V end was cut by 6 bases, the J end by 13 bases, with 25 bases between. This CDR3 is built from 15 residues. Germline-derived CDR1 and CDR2 are SGHAT and FQNNGV. The CDR3 nucleotides are TGTGCCAGCAGGACCCTTGGGGGGATAGTCCCTGCGATATATTTT. It is translated as CASRTLGGIVPAIYF.

This chain uses TRBV10-3 with TRBJ2-7, with 8 positions matching TRBD1. With 4 bases clipped from V and 0 bases from J, the junction kept 5 bases outside the gene matches. Germline V lookup: CDR1 ENHRY, CDR2 SYGVKD. This CDR3 is built from 15 residues. The CDR3 DNA is TGTGCCATCAGTGCTGGACAGGGAGCCTCCTACGAGCAGTACTTC. It is translated as CAISAGQGASYEQYF.